Here is one TCR beta chain with its context. The sample comes from a study of CD8 T cells in Susac syndrome. Study in general: Among sequenced Susac syndrome patients, 5 or 6 had active disease and about eight were in remission. Patients with Susac syndrome were therapy-naive, treated with corticosteroids, or treated with intravenous immunoglobulin alone when blood was collected.

An input of 0.5 to 1 ug of RNA was subjected to reverse transcription using random hexamers. MiXCR, run by TCRdb on the immunoSEQ multiplex PCR reads, gives a single entry per CDR3 protein. The sample yields 85,000 to 130,000 distinct CDR3 sequences, roughly 94% seen once. The TCR sequence derives from a human donor with Susac syndrome. Sequencing was carried out using CD8+ T cells from PBMCs.

CDR3 sequence: CASSRYGTSNEQFF. The CDR3 DNA reads as TGTGCCAGCAGCCGGTATGGGACTAGCAATGAGCAGTTCTTC. This rearrangement joins TRBV7-8 to TRBJ2-1, with 8 bases identical to TRBD2. This CDR3 is built from 14 residues. J gave up 6 bases and V 5 bases, and 6 bases lay outside the gene matches. Germline CDR1 and CDR2: SGHVS and FQNEAQ.